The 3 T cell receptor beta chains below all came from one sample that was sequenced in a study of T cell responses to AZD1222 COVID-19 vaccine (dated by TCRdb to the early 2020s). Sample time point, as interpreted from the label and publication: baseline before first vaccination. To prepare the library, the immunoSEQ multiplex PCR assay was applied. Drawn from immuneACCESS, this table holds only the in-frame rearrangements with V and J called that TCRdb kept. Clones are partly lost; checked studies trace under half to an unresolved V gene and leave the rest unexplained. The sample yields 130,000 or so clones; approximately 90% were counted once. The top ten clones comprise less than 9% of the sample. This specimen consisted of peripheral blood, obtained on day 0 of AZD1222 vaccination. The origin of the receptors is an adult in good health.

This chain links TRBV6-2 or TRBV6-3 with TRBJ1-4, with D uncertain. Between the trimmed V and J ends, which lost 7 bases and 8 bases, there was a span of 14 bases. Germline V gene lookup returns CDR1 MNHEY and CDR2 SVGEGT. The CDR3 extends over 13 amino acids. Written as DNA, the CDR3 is TGTGCCAGCACCCCCGGACTGGGAGAAAAACTGTTTTTT. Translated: CASTPGLGEKLFF.

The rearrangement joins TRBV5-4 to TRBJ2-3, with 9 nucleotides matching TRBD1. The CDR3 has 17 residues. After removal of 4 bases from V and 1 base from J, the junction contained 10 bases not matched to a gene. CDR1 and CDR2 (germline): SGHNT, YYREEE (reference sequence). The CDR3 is CASSVGGTGMGTDTQYF. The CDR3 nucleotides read TGTGCCAGCAGCGTTGGAGGGACAGGGATGGGCACAGATACGCAGTATTTT.

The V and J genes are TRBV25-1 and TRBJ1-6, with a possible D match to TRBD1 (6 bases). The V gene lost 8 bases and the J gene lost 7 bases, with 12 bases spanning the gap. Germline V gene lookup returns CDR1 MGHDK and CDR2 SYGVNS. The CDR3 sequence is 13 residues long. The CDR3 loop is CASGGQTNSPLHF. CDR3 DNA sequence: TGTGCCAGCGGAGGACAGACCAATTCACCCCTCCACTTT. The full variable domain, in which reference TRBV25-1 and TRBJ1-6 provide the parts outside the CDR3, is EADIYQTPRYLVIGTGKKITLECSQTMGHDKMYWYQQDPGMELHLIHYSYGVNSTEKGDLSSESTVSRIRTEHFPLTLESARPSHTSQYLCASGGQTNSPLHFGNGTRLTVT.